This TCR beta chain was observed in a study of regulatory T cells in long-lasting Graves disease. Whole-study context: Over-5-year antithyroid drug use with positive TSH receptor antibodies defined persistent Graves' disease in the study. Study-wide points: Persistent Graves' patients showed less TCR diversity than newly diagnosed ones. It was in persistent disease that TRBV28, TRBJ1-2 and TRBJ2-5 were favored. Persistent patients had more shared public clonotypes (fewer than 3,000) than new patients (about 970).

Germline CDR1 SGHTA, CDR2 FQGTGA. The CDR3 length is 13 residues. Trimming pared 1 base from V and 5 bases from J, leaving 9 bases between. Investigators prepared the TCR beta libraries by applying iRepertoire HTBI primers and Arm-PCR of CDR3 regions. TCRdb passed the multiplex PCR reads through MiXCR, listing each CDR3 protein once. The table has some 430,000 distinct CDR3 sequences, 20% to 25% seen once. The sample's time point: persistent/refractory GD, antithyroid drugs over 5 years with positive TRAb. Generation of the TCR library employed RNA extracted from PBMCs. This clonotype was recorded at least ten times. Its antigen is unidentified.

V and J are TRBV7-3 and TRBJ2-7, with D unclear. Sequencing used peripheral blood mononuclear cells (PBMCs), obtained when the disease was refractory, from a patient treated with antithyroid drugs. The origin of this receptor is a female donor with Graves disease. The CDR3 protein is CASSLRRYDEQYF. The CDR3 nucleotides read TGTGCCAGCAGCTTAAGGAGATACGACGAGCAGTACTTC.